The 21 T cell receptor beta chains below were found in one sample sequenced in a study of T cell responses to AZD1222 COVID-19 vaccine. Libraries were prepared by immunoSEQ multiplex PCR; TCRdb keeps only in-frame clonotypes and omits some of them. The table includes roughly 120,000 clones, more than 85% detected once. This specimen consisted of peripheral blood, obtained 28 days after the second AZD1222 dose. Receptors were obtained from an adult who received the AZD1222 COVID-19 vaccine.

The chain combines TRBV7-9 with TRBJ1-2, with a tentative D call TRBD1 (6 bases). V dropped 0 bases and J dropped 0 bases, with 11 bases sitting between them. This CDR3 region has 16 residues. Germline lookup yields CDR1 SEHNR and CDR2 FQNEAQ (reference sequence). The CDR3 DNA follows: TGTGCCAGCAGCTTAGCAGGGGGAGATTCTAACTATGGCTACACCTTC. It translates to CASSLAGGDSNYGYTF.

The DNA of the CDR3 is TGTGCCAGCAGCCAGACCGGGAGGGCGAGTACAGATACGCAGTATTTT. As protein: CASSQTGRASTDTQYF. The chain has TRBV14 and TRBJ2-3, with TRBD2 identical over 8 bases. J was trimmed by 3 bases and V by 3 bases; bases with no gene match: 8. The CDR3 sequence is 16 residues long. Germline V gene sequence: CDR1 SGHDN, CDR2 FVKESK.

This rearrangement joins TRBV5-4 to TRBJ1-2; D gene ambiguous. With 0 bases removed from V and 4 bases from J, the gap between germline ends came to 7 bases. Germline-derived CDR1 and CDR2 are SGHNT and YYREEE (reference sequence). This CDR3 region has 13 residues. The CDR3 is CASSLEQIYGYTF. DNA of the CDR3: TGTGCCAGCAGCTTGGAACAGATCTATGGCTACACCTTC.

J is TRBJ1-6 and V is TRBV19; 8 bases agree with TRBD1. CDR1 and CDR2 (germline): LNHDA, SQIVND (reference sequence). The length of the CDR3 is 14 residues. V lost 6 bases, J lost 10 bases, and 8 bases stayed unmatched. CDR3 loop: CASRTQGAGSPLHF. The CDR3 nucleotides are TGTGCCAGTAGGACTCAGGGGGCAGGGTCACCCCTCCACTTT.

The chain combines TRBV28 with TRBJ2-6; TRBD2 matches at 10 bases. V shed 2 bases and J 2 bases; nucleotides not matched to a gene: 6. The CDR3 is 18 amino acids. The germline V gene encodes CDR1 MDHEN and CDR2 SYDVKM. The CDR3 sequence: CASSLIAGGPPGANVLTF. CDR3 DNA sequence: TGTGCCAGCAGTTTAATAGCGGGAGGACCTCCTGGGGCCAACGTCCTGACTTTC.

The V gene is TRBV5-5, the J gene TRBJ1-1; D remains unclear. Trimming cost V 1 base and J 0 bases, with 7 bases left between them. Germline V lookup: CDR1 SGHKS, CDR2 YYEKEE (reference sequence). This CDR3 spans 14 amino acids. The CDR3 loop is CASSLSALNTEAFF. Here the CDR3 DNA reads TGTGCCAGCAGCTTGTCGGCTTTGAACACTGAAGCTTTCTTT.

The chain uses TRBV27 and TRBJ2-7, with D maybe TRBD2 (6 bases). The CDR3 has 15 residues. With 0 bases removed from V and 2 bases from J, the gap between germline ends came to 11 bases. CDR1 is MNHEY, CDR2 SMNVEV, per germline (reference sequence). The CDR3 region is CASSLSNGSPYEQYF. The CDR3 DNA reads as TGTGCCAGCAGTTTATCGAACGGGAGTCCCTACGAGCAGTACTTC.

The chain combines TRBV28 with TRBJ1-6, with D uncertain. Germline CDR1 reads MDHEN; CDR2 reads SYDVKM. This CDR3 is 18 amino acids long. The ends were cut back, 6 bases at V and 0 bases at J, with 18 bases in the middle. The CDR3 spells CASSSLLEASSYNSPLHF. The CDR3 bases are TGTGCCAGCAGCTCCCTTTTGGAGGCCAGCTCCTATAATTCACCCCTCCACTTT. Together with reference TRBV28 and TRBJ1-6, the CDR3 gives the full variable domain: DVKVTQSSRYLVKRTGEKVFLECVQDMDHENMFWYRQDPGLGLRLIYFSYDVKMKEKGDIPEGYSVSREKKERFSLILESASTNQTSMYLCASSSLLEASSYNSPLHFGNGTRLTVT.

V gene TRBV28 combines with J gene TRBJ1-1, with TRBD1 matching 7 bases. The V segment lost 8 bases and the J segment 5 bases; nucleotides outside the gene matches: 14. CDR3 length: 15 residues. Per germline, CDR1 MDHEN and CDR2 SYDVKM. DNA of the CDR3: TGTGCCAGCGCCTCGAGGGGGCAAGGGAAAACTGAAGCTTTCTTT. Its translation: CASASRGQGKTEAFF.

This clone was counted only a few times. This chain links TRBV2 with TRBJ2-1; 8 bases match TRBD1. V shed 6 bases, J shed 4 bases, and the junction held 2 bases outside the gene matches. The CDR3 extends over 13 amino acids. From germline, CDR1 is SNHLY and CDR2 FYNNEI. The CDR3 DNA is TGTGCCAGCAGCCGGACAGGGTACAATGAGCAGTTCTTC. Protein: CASSRTGYNEQFF.

The chain couples TRBV5-3 to TRBJ2-7, with unresolved D. TRBV5-3 is annotated as an ORF whose role is uncertain. The V end lost 4 bases, the J end lost 7 bases, and 24 bases lay between the germline ends. The CDR3 consists of 16 residues. CDR3 sequence: CARSQTASSSYEEQYF. CDR3 nucleotides: TGTGCCAGAAGCCAAACAGCCAGTTCCTCCTACGAAGAGCAGTACTTC.

The chain joins TRBV30 to TRBJ1-5, with D perhaps TRBD1 (6 bases). The CDR3 sequence is 12 residues long. Germline lookup yields CDR1 GTSNPN and CDR2 SVGIG (reference sequence). Trimming stripped 5 bases from V and 2 bases from J, with 7 bases between. The CDR3 DNA reads as TGTGCCTGGCGACAGGGCAATCAGCCCCAGCATTTT. This gives the protein CAWRQGNQPQHF.

The CDR3 is CASSPRDVYGYTF. CDR3 in DNA: TGTGCCAGCAGCCCCCGGGACGTCTATGGCTACACCTTC. This chain joins TRBV7-3 and TRBJ1-2, with D tentatively TRBD1 (5 bases). Germline CDR1 reads SGHTA; CDR2 reads FQGTGA. Trimming cost V 5 bases and J 4 bases, with 11 bases left between them. This CDR3 spans 13 amino acids.

The chain has TRBV5-1 and TRBJ2-1; 9 positions agree with TRBD1. Germline values: CDR1 SGHRS, CDR2 YFSETQ. This CDR3 is 16 amino acids long. V lost 1 base, J lost 3 bases, and 5 bases stayed unmatched. The CDR3 here is CASSLTWTGVYNEQFF. The CDR3 bases are TGCGCCAGCAGCTTGACTTGGACAGGGGTCTACAATGAGCAGTTCTTC.

This clone was seen only once. V and J are TRBV11-3 and TRBJ2-5, with a weak D call TRBD2 (5 bases). The CDR3 consists of 13 residues. The germline V and J ends were trimmed by 3 bases and 5 bases, with 10 bases remaining between them. CDR1 SGHNT and CDR2 YENEEA come from the germline V gene. CDR3 loop: CASSFWRAETQYF. The CDR3, as DNA: TGTGCCAGCAGCTTCTGGCGGGCGGAGACCCAGTACTTC.

The chain recombines TRBV6-2 or TRBV6-3 with TRBJ1-1; D not resolved. This CDR3 comprises 14 residues. In germline, CDR1 is MNHEY, CDR2 SVGEGT. Trimming took 1 base from V and 5 from J, leaving 11 bases between them. The CDR3 here is CASSYFGERTEAFF. Written as DNA, the CDR3 is TGTGCCAGCAGTTACTTTGGGGAGAGGACTGAAGCTTTCTTT.

The V and J genes are TRBV3-1 (or the pseudogene TRBV3-2) and TRBJ2-2; TRBD1 matches at 8 bases. J was trimmed by 5 bases and V by 4 bases; bases with no gene match: 9. Germline values: CDR1 LGHDT, CDR2 YNNKEL (reference sequence). The length of the CDR3 is 16 residues. CDR3 DNA: TGTGCCAGCAGCCCTTTAGGACAGGGCGGAACCGGGGAGCTGTTTTTT. Translation: CASSPLGQGGTGELFF.

This clone was observed a few times. V usage is TRBV9 and J usage is TRBJ2-7; 7 nucleotides line up with TRBD2. The J segment lost 3 bases and the V segment lost 0 bases, leaving 3 bases of the junction unmatched. The CDR3 contains 14 residues. Germline-derived CDR1 and CDR2 are SGDLS and YYNGEE. The CDR3 protein is CASSVVLADYEQYF. The DNA of the CDR3 is TGTGCCAGCAGCGTAGTGCTAGCGGACTACGAGCAGTACTTC.

The chain uses TRBV3-1 (or the pseudogene TRBV3-2) and TRBJ2-3; 11 bases line up with TRBD2. Germline V CDR1 and CDR2: LGHDT, YNNKEL (reference sequence). The CDR3 contains 18 residues. The J segment lost 6 bases and the V segment lost 1 base, leaving 12 bases of the junction unmatched. Here the CDR3 DNA reads TGTGCCAGCAGCCAAGTAGGCCCGACTAGCGGGGATGCGGATACGCAGTATTTT. Protein product: CASSQVGPTSGDADTQYF.

This clone has just one count. This sequence joins TRBV29-1 and TRBJ2-1; no definite D call. The CDR3 extends over 14 amino acids. V was clipped by 8 bases and J by 3 bases, with 17 bases between them. Per germline, CDR1 SQVTM and CDR2 ANQGSEA. This chain's CDR3 is CSSFHGQVYNEQFF. The CDR3 DNA reads TGCAGCTCATTCCACGGGCAGGTCTACAATGAGCAGTTCTTC.

This chain links TRBV27 with TRBJ2-7, with TRBD2 identical over 9 bases. The junction had 5 bases not matched to a gene; V was cut back by 2 bases and J by 6 bases. Germline-derived CDR1 and CDR2 are MNHEY and SMNVEV (reference sequence). This CDR3 has 14 residues. CDR3 residues: CASSLAGGPGEQYF. For the CDR3, the DNA is TGTGCCAGCAGTTTAGCGGGGGGGCCGGGCGAGCAGTACTTC.